The 7 T cell receptor beta chains reported below all come from one sample, sequenced in a study of blood T cell repertoires in COVID-19. Assay used: immunoSEQ multiplex PCR; TCRdb lists only in-frame clones, some missing. The profile shows 200,000 to 250,000 clones, roughly 84% of them singletons. Sequenced input: peripheral blood. The source is a man aged 50-60 years with active or convalescent COVID-19.

The V gene is TRBV19, the J gene TRBJ1-1; D possibly corresponds to TRBD1 (6 bases). Germline CDR1 LNHDA, CDR2 SQIVND (reference sequence). The CDR3 covers 12 residues. Trimming took 6 bases from V and 8 from J, leaving 13 bases between them. The CDR3 is CASRVGGSEAFF. The CDR3 region has the DNA TGTGCCAGTAGAGTAGGGGGAAGCGAAGCTTTCTTT.

The rearrangement uses TRBV5-1 and TRBJ2-2, with 10 positions matching TRBD2. Germline CDR1 is SGHRS and CDR2 is YFSETQ. The CDR3 totals 16 residues. V was pared by 7 bases and J by 1 base, with 7 bases of the junction left unmatched. The CDR3 here is CASASGLAVNTGELFF. Written as DNA, the CDR3 is TGCGCCAGCGCCTCTGGACTAGCGGTGAACACCGGGGAGCTGTTTTTT.

The CDR3 is CASSVEGRGDYEQYV. In DNA, the CDR3 is TGTGCCAGCAGTGTTGAGGGGCGCGGGGACTACGAGCAGTACGTC. The chain joins TRBV2 to TRBJ2-7, with a possible D match to TRBD2 (6 bases). CDR3 length equals 15 residues. Germline V gene data show CDR1 as SNHLY and CDR2 as FYNNEI. The germline V and J ends were trimmed by 4 bases and 3 bases, with 16 bases remaining between them.

CDR3 sequence: CSVSGQYYGYTF. CDR3 coding DNA: TGCAGCGTATCGGGACAGTACTATGGCTACACCTTC. The V call is TRBV29-1, the J call TRBJ1-2, with 7 bases lining up with TRBD1. Unmatched junction bases numbered 4, after V lost 6 bases and J lost 3 bases. CDR3 length: 12 residues. Germline V CDR1 and CDR2: SQVTM, ANQGSEA.

The rearrangement joins TRBV28 to TRBJ2-7; 9 bases fit TRBD2. CDR1 is MDHEN, CDR2 SYDVKM, per germline. V trimming: 6 bases; J trimming: 5 bases; junction bases outside the gene matches: 8. This CDR3 comprises 14 residues. The CDR3 coding sequence is TGTGCCAGCAGCTCCGGGACTAGCTGGGACGAGCAGTACGTC. Protein sequence: CASSSGTSWDEQYV.

This clone was detected only once. The chain links TRBV28 to TRBJ1-1; D possibly corresponds to TRBD1 (6 bases). The V end lost 10 bases, the J end lost 10 bases, and 22 bases lay between the germline ends. The CDR3 is made up of 13 amino acids. CDR1 is MDHEN and CDR2 is SYDVKM in the germline V gene. In DNA form, the CDR3 reads TGTGCCACCCTCGACCCAAACAGGGTTGGAGCTTTCTTT. Residues: CATLDPNRVGAFF.

This clone was found a few times. CDR3 region: CASSLAGLVWPLPDTQYF. The DNA of the CDR3 is TGTGCCAGCAGTTTAGCTGGACTAGTTTGGCCCCTACCAGATACGCAGTATTTT. V usage is TRBV28 and J usage is TRBJ2-3; TRBD2 agrees at 7 bases. The germline gives CDR1 MDHEN, CDR2 SYDVKM. CDR3 length: 18 amino acids. The V and J ends lost 2 bases and 4 bases, in that order; junction bases with no gene match: 15.